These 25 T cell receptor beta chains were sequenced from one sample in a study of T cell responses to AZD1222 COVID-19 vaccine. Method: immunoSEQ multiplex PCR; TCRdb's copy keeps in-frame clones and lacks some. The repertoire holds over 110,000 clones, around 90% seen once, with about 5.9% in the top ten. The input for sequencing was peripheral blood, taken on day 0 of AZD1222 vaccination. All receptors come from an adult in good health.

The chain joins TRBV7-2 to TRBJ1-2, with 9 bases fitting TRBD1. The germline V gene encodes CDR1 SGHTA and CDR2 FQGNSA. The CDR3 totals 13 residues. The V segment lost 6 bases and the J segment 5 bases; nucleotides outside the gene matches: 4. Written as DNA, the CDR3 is TGTGCCAGCAGACCTGGACAGGGGTATGGCTACACCTTC. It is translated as CASRPGQGYGYTF.

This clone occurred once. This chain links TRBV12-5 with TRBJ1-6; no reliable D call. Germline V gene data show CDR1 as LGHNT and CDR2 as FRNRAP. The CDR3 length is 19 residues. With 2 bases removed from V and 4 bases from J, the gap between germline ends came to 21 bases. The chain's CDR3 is CASGLSQPGQFRYNSPLHF. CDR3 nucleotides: TGTGCTAGTGGTTTGTCACAGCCTGGCCAATTTCGATATAATTCACCCCTCCACTTT.

CDR3 residues: CASSFLGTEAFF. In DNA, the CDR3 is TGTGCCAGCAGTTTTCTCGGCACTGAAGCTTTCTTT. V usage is TRBV27 and J usage is TRBJ1-1; D uncertain. Per the germline V gene, CDR1 is MNHEY and CDR2 is SMNVEV (reference sequence). The CDR3 covers 12 residues. Between the trimmed V and J ends, which lost 3 bases and 4 bases, there was a span of 6 bases.

As DNA, the CDR3 is TGCGCCAGCAGCCAAGATCTGGGGTTGACTTTAAAGGATACGCAGTATTTT. Protein sequence: CASSQDLGLTLKDTQYF. This chain joins TRBV4-3 and TRBJ2-3; the D is unclear. The ends were cut back, 0 bases at V and 6 bases at J, with 19 bases in the middle. Germline V lookup: CDR1 LGHNA, CDR2 YSLEER. The CDR3 has 17 residues.

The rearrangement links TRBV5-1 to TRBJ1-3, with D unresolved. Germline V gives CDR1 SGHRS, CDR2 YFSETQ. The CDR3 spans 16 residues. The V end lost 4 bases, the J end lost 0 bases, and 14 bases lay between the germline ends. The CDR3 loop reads CASSPQTASSGNTIYF. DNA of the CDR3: TGCGCCAGCAGCCCCCAGACGGCAAGCTCTGGAAACACCATATATTTT.

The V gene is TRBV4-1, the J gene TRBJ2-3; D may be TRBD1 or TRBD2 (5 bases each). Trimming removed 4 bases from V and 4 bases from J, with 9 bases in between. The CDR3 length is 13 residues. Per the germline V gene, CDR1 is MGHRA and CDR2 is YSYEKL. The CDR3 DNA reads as TGCGCCAGCAGCCCGTGGGACGCAGATACGCAGTATTTT. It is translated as CASSPWDADTQYF.

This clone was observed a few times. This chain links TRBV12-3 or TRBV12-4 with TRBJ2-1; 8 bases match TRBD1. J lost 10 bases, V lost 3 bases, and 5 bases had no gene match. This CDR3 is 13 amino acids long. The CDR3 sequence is CASSFSWDREQFF. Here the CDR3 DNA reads TGTGCCAGCAGTTTTTCTTGGGACAGGGAGCAGTTCTTC.

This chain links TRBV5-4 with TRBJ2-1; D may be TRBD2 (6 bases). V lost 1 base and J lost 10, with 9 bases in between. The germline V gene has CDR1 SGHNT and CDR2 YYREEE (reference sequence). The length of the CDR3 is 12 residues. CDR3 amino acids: CASSLYREEQFF. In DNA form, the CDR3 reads TGTGCCAGCAGCTTGTACCGGGAGGAGCAGTTCTTC. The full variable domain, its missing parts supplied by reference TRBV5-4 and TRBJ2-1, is ETGVTQSPTHLIKTRGQQVTLRCSSQSGHNTVSWYQQALGQGPQFIFQYYREEENGRGNFPPRFSGLQFPNYSSELNVNALELDDSALYLCASSLYREEQFFGPGTRLTVL.

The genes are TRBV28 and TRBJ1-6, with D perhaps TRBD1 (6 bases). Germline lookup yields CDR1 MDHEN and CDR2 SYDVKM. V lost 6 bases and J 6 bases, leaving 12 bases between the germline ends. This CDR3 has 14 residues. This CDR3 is CASRSGQINSPLHF. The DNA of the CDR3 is TGTGCCAGCAGATCCGGACAGATTAATTCACCCCTCCACTTT.

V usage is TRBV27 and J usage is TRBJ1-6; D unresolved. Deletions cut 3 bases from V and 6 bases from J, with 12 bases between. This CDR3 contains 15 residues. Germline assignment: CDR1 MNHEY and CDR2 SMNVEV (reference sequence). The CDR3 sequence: CASSLYLPFNSPLHF. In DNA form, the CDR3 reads TGTGCCAGCAGTTTGTATCTGCCTTTTAATTCACCCCTCCACTTT.

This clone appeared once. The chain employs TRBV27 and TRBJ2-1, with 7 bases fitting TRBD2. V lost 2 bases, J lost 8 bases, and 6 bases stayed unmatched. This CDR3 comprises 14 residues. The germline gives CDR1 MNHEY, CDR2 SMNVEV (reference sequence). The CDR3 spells CASSLRLASDEQFF. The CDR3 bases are TGTGCCAGCAGTTTAAGACTAGCAAGCGATGAGCAGTTCTTC.

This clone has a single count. CDR3 sequence: CASSPLPGQGLNEQFF. CDR3 nucleotides: TGTGCCAGCAGCCCACTACCGGGACAGGGTTTGAATGAGCAGTTCTTC. The chain links TRBV5-6 to TRBJ2-1; 9 bases align to TRBD1. J was trimmed by 7 bases and V by 4 bases; bases with no gene match: 12. CDR3 length equals 16 residues. CDR1 and CDR2 (germline): SGHDT, YYEEEE.

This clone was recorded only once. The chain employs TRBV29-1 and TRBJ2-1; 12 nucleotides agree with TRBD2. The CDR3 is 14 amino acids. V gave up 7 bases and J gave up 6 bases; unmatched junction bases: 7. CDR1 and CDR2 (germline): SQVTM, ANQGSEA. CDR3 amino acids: CSALTSGSINEQFF. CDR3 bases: TGCAGCGCCCTGACTAGCGGGAGTATCAATGAGCAGTTCTTC.

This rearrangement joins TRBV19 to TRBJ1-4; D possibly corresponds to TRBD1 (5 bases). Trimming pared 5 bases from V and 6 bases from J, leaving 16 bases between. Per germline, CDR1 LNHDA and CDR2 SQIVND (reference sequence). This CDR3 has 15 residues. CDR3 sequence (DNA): TGTGCCAGTAGTTTGTTCAGGGCCCGACATGAAAAACTGTTTTTT. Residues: CASSLFRARHEKLFF.

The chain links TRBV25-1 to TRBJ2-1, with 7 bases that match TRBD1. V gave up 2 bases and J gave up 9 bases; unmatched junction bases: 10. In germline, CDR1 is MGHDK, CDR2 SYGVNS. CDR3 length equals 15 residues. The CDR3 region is CASSEATGARGEQFF. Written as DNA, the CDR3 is TGTGCCAGCAGTGAAGCTACAGGGGCTCGAGGTGAGCAGTTCTTC.

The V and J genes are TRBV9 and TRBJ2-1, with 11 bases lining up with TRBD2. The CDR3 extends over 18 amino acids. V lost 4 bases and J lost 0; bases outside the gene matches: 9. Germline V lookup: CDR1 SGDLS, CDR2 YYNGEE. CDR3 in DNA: TGTGCCAGCAGCCCGGGACTAGCGGCTACACTCTCCTACAATGAGCAGTTCTTC. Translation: CASSPGLAATLSYNEQFF.

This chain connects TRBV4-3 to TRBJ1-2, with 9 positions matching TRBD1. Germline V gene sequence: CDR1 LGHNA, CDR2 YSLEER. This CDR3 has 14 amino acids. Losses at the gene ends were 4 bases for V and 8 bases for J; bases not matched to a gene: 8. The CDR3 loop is CASSLLRDRVGYTF. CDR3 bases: TGCGCCAGCAGCCTCCTCCGGGACAGGGTCGGCTACACCTTC.

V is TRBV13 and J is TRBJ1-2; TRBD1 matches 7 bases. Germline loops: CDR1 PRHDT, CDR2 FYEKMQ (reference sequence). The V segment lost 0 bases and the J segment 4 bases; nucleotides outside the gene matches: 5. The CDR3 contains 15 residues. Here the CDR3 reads CASSLGRQGVYGYTF. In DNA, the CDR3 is TGTGCCAGCAGCTTAGGTCGGCAGGGGGTCTATGGCTACACCTTC. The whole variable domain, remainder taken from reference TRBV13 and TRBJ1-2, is AAGVIQSPRHLIKEKRETATLKCYPIPRHDTVYWYQQGPGQDPQFLISFYEKMQSDKGSIPDRFSAQQFSDYHSELNMSSLELGDSALYFCASSLGRQGVYGYTFGSGTRLTVV.

CDR3 nucleotide sequence: TGCGCCAGCAGCTTGGGGCCAGGGCTAGCGGTCCAAGAGACCCAGTACTTC. Protein sequence: CASSLGPGLAVQETQYF. V gene TRBV5-1 combines with J gene TRBJ2-5; 7 nucleotides match TRBD2. With V trimmed by 0 bases and J by 1 base, 9 bases remained unmatched. The CDR3 runs 17 residues. Germline CDR1 and CDR2: SGHRS and YFSETQ.

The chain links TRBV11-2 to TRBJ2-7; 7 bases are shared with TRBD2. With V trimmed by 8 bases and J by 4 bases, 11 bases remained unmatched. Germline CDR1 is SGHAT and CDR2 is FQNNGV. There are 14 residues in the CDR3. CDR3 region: CASRWREYSYEQYF. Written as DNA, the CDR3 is TGTGCCAGCCGGTGGCGGGAGTATTCGTACGAGCAGTACTTC.

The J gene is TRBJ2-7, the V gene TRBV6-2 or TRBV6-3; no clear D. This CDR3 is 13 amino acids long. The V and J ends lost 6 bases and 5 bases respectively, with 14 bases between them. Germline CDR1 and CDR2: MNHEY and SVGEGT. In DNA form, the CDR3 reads TGTGCCAGCAGCAGGAACGAGGTCCACGAGCAGTACTTC. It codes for CASSRNEVHEQYF.

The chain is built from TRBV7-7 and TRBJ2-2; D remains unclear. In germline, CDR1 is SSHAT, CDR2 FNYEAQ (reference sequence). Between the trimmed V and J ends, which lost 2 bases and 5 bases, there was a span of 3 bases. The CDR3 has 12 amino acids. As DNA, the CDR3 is TGTGCCAGCAGCTTAATTACCGGGGAGCTGTTTTTT. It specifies CASSLITGELFF.

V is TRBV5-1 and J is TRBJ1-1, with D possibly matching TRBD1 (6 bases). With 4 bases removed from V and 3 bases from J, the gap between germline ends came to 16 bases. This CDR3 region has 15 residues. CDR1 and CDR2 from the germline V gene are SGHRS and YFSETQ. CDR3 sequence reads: CASSPAGQLYTEAFF. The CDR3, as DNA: TGCGCCAGCAGCCCGGCCGGACAGCTATACACTGAAGCTTTCTTT.

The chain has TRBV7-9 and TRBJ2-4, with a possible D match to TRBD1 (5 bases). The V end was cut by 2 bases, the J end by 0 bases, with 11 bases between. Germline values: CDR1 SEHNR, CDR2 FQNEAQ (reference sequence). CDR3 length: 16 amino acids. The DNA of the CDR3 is TGTGCCAGCAGCTTAAGGGGAAGTCTAGCCAAAAACATTCAGTACTTC. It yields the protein CASSLRGSLAKNIQYF.

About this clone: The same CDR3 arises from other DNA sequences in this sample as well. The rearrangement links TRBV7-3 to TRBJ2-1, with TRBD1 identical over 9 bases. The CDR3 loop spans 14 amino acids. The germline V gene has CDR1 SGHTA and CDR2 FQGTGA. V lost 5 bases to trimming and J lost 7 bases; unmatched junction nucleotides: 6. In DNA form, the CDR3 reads TGTGCCAGCAGCCGTGGACAGGGGAGGAATGAGCAGTTCTTC. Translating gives CASSRGQGRNEQFF.